This T cell receptor (beta chain) appears in the sequencing data of a study of blood T cells in healthy people across ages. Together with a sample-barcoded 5' primer, a J-beta primer mix was included in a second PCR lasting about 7 to 12 cycles. TCRdb ran MiXCR on the 5' RACE reads and lists one entry per CDR3 protein. The sample includes about 780,000 distinct CDR3 sequences, about half seen only once; the top ten take 18%. This CDR3 is built from 12 residues. Material: blood. The rearrangement joins TRBV12-3 or TRBV12-4 to TRBJ2-7; a possible D gene is TRBD2 (5 bases). The end of the DNA fits TRBJ2-4 better, so the J call may be wrong. The TCR sequence derives from a man at least 80 years old in good health. The chain's CDR3 is CASSLSGNIQYF. CDR3 nucleotide sequence: TGTGCCAGCAGTTTGAGCGGTAACATTCAGTACTTC.